The clone carrying this TCR beta chain has only a few counts. This specimen comes from a study of shared clonotypes between healthy human individuals. Trimming took 9 bases from V and 5 from J, leaving 10 bases between them. Germline CDR1 is LNHDA and CDR2 is SQIVND (reference sequence). The CDR3 length is 12 residues. Profiled with immunoSEQ multiplex PCR; TCRdb holds only in-frame clones, not every one. The sample lists about 980,000 clones; 76% were seen once. V and J are TRBV19 and TRBJ2-2; D is perhaps TRBD2 (5 bases). The sequenced sample was memory CD4+ T cells sorted from blood. Sample subset: CD45RA-negative fraction. This receptor was obtained from a young man in good health. The CDR3 DNA reads as TGTGCCAGCCGGGGTCATACCGGGGAGCTGTTTTTT. Translating gives CASRGHTGELFF.